The rows below give T cell receptor beta chains drawn from one sample of a study of PD-1 blockade in classical Hodgkin lymphoma. Clones were sequenced by immunoSEQ multiplex PCR, and TCRdb holds only the in-frame ones, with some missing. The sample has 26,000 or so clones, 67% seen once. The source was peripheral blood mononuclear cells (PBMCs), collected before the second cycle of nivolumab. The receptor source for this set is a human donor with classical Hodgkin lymphoma. Each CDR3 is given with its conserved first and last residue. D genes are given only for firm matches. The size field is filled for only some rows; it gives once, few, many or a size class.

j_gene	d_gene	abundance	v_gene	CDR3aa	CDR3nt
TRBJ1-5	TRBD1	few	TRBV28	CASSLGQGNQPQHF	TGTGCCAGCAGTTTAGGACAGGGCAATCAGCCCCAGCATTTT
TRBJ2-4	NA	NA	TRBV2	CASRAVKNIQYF	TGTGCCAGCAGGGCGGTCAAAAACATTCAGTACTTC
TRBJ1-6	NA	NA	TRBV15	CATSRAGRGNSPLHF	TGTGCCACCAGCAGAGCAGGCCGGGGCAATTCACCCCTCCACTTT
TRBJ1-1	TRBD1	NA	TRBV9	CASSPRQGGITEAFF	TGTGCCAGCAGCCCTCGACAGGGGGGGATAACTGAAGCTTTCTTT
TRBJ2-6	NA	NA	TRBV6-5	CASSYSSSGANVLTF	TGTGCCAGCAGTTACTCGTCCTCTGGGGCCAACGTCCTGACTTTC
TRBJ1-2	NA	NA	TRBV21-1	CAPKGAGAPNYGYTF	TGTGCCCCCAAGGGGGCGGGGGCCCCTAACTATGGCTACACCTTC
TRBJ2-7	NA	few	TRBV4-1	CASSQGGLGYEQYF	TGCGCCAGCAGCCAAGGTGGGTTGGGCTACGAGCAGTACTTC
TRBJ2-5	NA	few	TRBV28	CASSNTGAQETQYF	TGTGCCAGCAGTAACACGGGGGCTCAAGAGACCCAGTACTTC
TRBJ1-2	TRBD1	NA	TRBV29-1	CSVGYRGGNYGYTF	TGCAGCGTTGGTTACAGGGGCGGTAACTATGGCTACACCTTC
TRBJ2-3	NA	NA	TRBV5-1	CASSFGRQGTDTQYF	TGCGCCAGCAGCTTCGGGAGACAGGGCACAGATACGCAGTATTTT
TRBJ2-7	NA	few	TRBV15	CATSRDGIGGARNEQYF	TGTGCCACCAGCAGAGATGGAATCGGAGGGGCGCGGAACGAGCAGTACTTC
TRBJ1-5	NA	few	TRBV6-5	CASSYYGGRGPQHF	TGTGCCAGCAGTTATTACGGGGGAAGGGGACCCCAGCATTTT
TRBJ2-7	NA	NA	TRBV7-2	CASRGGTTHSEQYF	TGTGCCAGCAGAGGGGGGACTACCCACTCCGAGCAGTACTTC
TRBJ1-2	NA	NA	TRBV28	CASSPGVSLMRGYTF	TGTGCCAGCAGTCCCGGAGTCTCCCTAATGAGAGGCTACACCTTC
TRBJ1-5	TRBD1	few	TRBV2	CASRGQYSNQPQHF	TGTGCCAGCAGGGGACAGTATAGCAATCAGCCCCAGCATTTT